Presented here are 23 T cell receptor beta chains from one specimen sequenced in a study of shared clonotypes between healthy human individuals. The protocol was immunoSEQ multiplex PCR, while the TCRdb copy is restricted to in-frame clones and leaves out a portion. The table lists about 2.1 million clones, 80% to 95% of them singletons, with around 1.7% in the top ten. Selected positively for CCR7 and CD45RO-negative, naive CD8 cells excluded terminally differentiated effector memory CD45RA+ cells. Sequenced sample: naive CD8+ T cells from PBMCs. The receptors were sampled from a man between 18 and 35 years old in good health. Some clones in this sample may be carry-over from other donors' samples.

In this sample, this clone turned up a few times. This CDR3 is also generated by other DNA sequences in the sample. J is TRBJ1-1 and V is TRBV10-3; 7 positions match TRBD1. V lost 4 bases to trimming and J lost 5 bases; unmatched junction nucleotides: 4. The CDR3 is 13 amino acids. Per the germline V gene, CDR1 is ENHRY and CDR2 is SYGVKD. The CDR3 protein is CAISGQGSTEAFF. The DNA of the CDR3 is TGTGCCATCAGTGGACAGGGAAGTACTGAAGCTTTCTTT.

The CDR3 region is CASLGGPFTEAFF. Here the CDR3 DNA reads TGTGCCAGTCTTGGGGGCCCTTTTACTGAAGCTTTCTTT. This rearrangement joins TRBV6-5 to TRBJ1-1, with D maybe TRBD1 (6 bases). CDR3 length equals 13 residues. CDR1 and CDR2 (germline): MNHEY, SVGAGI. V gave up 9 bases and J gave up 5 bases, with 16 bases separating them.

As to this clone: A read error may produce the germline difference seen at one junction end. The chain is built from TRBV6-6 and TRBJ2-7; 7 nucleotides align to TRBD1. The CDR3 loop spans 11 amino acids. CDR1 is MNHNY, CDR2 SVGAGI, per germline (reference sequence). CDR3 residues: CASSHGQAVDF. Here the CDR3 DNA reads TGTGCCAGCAGCCACGGACAGGCTGTCGACTTC.

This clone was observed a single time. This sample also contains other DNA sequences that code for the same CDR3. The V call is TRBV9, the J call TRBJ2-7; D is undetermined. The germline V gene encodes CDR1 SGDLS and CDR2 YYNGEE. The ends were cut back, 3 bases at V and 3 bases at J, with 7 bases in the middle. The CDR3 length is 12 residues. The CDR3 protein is CASSGPGYEQYF. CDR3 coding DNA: TGTGCCAGCAGCGGGCCGGGCTACGAGCAGTACTTC.

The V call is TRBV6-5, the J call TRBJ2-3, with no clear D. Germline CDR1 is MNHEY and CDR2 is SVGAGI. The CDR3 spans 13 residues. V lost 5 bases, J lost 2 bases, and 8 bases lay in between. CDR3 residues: CASSLRTTDTQYF. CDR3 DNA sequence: TGTGCCAGCAGTCTTAGGACCACAGATACGCAGTATTTT.

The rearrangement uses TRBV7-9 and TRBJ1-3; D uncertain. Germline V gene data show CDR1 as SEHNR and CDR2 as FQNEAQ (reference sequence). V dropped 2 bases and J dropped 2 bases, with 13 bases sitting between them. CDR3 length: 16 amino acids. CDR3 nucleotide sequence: TGTGCCAGCAGCTTATTTGGGTCTCGGGCTGGAAACACCATATATTTT. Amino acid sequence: CASSLFGSRAGNTIYF.

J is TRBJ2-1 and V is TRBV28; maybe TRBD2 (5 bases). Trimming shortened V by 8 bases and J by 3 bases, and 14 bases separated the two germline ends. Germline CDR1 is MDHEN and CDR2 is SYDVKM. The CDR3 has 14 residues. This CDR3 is CASEGVGNYNEQFF. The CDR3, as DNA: TGTGCCAGCGAGGGTGTTGGGAACTACAATGAGCAGTTCTTC.

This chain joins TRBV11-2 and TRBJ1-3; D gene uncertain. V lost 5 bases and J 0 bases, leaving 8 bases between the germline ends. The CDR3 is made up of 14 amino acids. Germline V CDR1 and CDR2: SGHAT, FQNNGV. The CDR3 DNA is TGTGCCAGCAGCCCGACGGTCTCTGGAAACACCATATATTTT. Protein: CASSPTVSGNTIYF.

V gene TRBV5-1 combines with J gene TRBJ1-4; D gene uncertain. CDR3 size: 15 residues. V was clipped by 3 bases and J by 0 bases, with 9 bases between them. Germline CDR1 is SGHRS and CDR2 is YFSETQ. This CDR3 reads CASSSWAATNEKLFF. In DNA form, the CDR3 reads TGCGCCAGCAGCTCGTGGGCTGCAACTAATGAAAAACTGTTTTTT. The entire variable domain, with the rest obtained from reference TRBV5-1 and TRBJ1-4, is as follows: KAGVTQTPRYLIKTRGQQVTLSCSPISGHRSVSWYQQTPGQGLQFLFEYFSETQRNKGNFPGRFSGRQFSNSRSEMNVSTLELGDSALYLCASSSWAATNEKLFFGSGTQLSVL.

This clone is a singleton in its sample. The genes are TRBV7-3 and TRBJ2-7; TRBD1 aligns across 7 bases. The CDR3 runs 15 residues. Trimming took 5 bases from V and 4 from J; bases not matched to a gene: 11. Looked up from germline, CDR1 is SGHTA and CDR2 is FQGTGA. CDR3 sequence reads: CASSVKGAADYEQYF. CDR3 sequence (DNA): TGTGCCAGCAGCGTCAAGGGGGCCGCAGATTACGAGCAGTACTTC.

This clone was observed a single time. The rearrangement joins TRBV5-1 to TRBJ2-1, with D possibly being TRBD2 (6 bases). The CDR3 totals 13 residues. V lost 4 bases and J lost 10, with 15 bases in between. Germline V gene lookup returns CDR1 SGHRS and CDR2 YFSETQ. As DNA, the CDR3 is TGCGCCAGCAGCCTTTGGGCGGGGAGAGAGCAGTTCTTC. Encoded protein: CASSLWAGREQFF.

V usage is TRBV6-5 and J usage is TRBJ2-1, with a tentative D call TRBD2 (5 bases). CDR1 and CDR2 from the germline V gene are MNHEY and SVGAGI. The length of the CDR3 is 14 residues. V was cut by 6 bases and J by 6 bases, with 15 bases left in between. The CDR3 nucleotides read TGTGCCAGCAGCCATCGGACCGAGGGCAATGAGCAGTTCTTC. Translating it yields CASSHRTEGNEQFF.

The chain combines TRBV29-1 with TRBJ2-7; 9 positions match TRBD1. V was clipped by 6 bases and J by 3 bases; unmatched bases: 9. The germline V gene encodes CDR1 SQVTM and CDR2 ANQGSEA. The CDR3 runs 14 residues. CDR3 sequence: CSVNKRDRDYEQYF. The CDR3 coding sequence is TGCAGCGTCAACAAACGGGACAGGGACTACGAGCAGTACTTC.

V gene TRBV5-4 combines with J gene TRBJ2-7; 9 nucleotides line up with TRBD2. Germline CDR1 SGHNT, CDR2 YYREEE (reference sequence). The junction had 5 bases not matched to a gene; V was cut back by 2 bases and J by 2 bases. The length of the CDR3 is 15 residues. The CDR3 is CASSFPGTSPYEQYF. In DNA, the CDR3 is TGTGCCAGCAGCTTCCCCGGGACTAGCCCCTACGAGCAGTACTTC.

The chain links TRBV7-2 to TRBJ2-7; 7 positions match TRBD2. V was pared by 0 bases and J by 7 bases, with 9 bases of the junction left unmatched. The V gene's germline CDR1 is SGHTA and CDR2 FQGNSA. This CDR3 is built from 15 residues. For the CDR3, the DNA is TGTGCCAGCAGCTTAGCAGAAGCGGGGTACAAGGAGCAGTACTTC. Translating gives CASSLAEAGYKEQYF. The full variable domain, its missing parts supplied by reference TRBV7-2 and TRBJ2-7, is GAGVSQSPSNKVTEKGKDVELRCDPISGHTALYWYRQSLGQGLEFLIYFQGNSAPDKSGLPSDRFSAERTGGSVSTLTIQRTQQEDSAVYLCASSLAEAGYKEQYFGPGTRLTVT.

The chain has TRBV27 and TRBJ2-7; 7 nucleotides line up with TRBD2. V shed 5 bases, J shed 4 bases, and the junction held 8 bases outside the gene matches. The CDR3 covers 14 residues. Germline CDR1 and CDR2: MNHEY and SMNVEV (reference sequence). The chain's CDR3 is CASSGGGRPYEQYF. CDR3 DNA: TGTGCCAGCAGTGGGGGGGGACGCCCTTACGAGCAGTACTTC.

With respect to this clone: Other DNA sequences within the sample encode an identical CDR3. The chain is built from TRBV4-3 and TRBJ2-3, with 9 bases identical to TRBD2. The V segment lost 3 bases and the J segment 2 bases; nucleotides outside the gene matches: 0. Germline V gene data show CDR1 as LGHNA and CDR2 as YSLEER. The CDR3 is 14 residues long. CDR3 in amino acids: CASSQGLATDTQYF. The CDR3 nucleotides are TGCGCCAGCAGCCAGGGACTAGCCACAGATACGCAGTATTTT.

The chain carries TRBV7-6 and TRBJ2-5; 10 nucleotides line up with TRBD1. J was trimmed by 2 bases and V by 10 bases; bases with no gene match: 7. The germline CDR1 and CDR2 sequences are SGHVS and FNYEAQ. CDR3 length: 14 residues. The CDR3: CATRDRGRQETQYF. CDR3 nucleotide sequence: TGTGCCACCCGGGACAGGGGAAGGCAAGAGACCCAGTACTTC.

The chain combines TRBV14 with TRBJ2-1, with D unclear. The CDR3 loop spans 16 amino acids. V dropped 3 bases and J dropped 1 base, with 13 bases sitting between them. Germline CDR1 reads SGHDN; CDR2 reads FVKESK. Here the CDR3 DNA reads TGTGCCAGCAGCCACAAAGACCGCCGGTCCTACAATGAGCAGTTCTTC. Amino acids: CASSHKDRRSYNEQFF. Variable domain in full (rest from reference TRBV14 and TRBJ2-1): EAGVTQFPSHSVIEKGQTVTLRCDPISGHDNLYWYRRVMGKEIKFLLHFVKESKQDESGMPNNRFLAERTGGTYSTLKVQPAELEDSGVYFCASSHKDRRSYNEQFFGPGTRLTVL.

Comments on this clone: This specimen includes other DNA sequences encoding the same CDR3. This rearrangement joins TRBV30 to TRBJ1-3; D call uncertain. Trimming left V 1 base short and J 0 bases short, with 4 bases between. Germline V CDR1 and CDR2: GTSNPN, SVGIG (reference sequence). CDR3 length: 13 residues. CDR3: CAWSASSGNTIYF. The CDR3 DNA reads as TGTGCCTGGAGTGCGAGCTCTGGAAACACCATATATTTT.

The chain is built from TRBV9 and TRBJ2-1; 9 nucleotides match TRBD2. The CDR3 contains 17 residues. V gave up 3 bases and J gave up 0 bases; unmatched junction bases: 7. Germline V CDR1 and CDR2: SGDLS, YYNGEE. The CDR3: CASSDTKRGDSYNEQFF. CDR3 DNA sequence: TGTGCCAGCAGCGATACTAAGCGGGGGGACTCCTACAATGAGCAGTTCTTC.

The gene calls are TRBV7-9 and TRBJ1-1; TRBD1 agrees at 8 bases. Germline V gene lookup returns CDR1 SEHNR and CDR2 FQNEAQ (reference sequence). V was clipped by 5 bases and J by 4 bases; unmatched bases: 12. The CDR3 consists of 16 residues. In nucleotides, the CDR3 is TGTGCCAGCAGCGGATCCACGGACAGGGCATTCACTGAAGCTTTCTTT. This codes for CASSGSTDRAFTEAFF.

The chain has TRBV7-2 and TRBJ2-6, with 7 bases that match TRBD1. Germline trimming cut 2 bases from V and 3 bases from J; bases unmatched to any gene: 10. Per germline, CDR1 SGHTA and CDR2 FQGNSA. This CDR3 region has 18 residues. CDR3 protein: CASSLNRGPAFGANVLTF. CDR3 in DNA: TGTGCCAGCAGCTTAAACAGGGGACCAGCGTTTGGGGCCAACGTCCTGACTTTC. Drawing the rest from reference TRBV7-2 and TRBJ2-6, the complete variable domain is GAGVSQSPSNKVTEKGKDVELRCDPISGHTALYWYRQSLGQGLEFLIYFQGNSAPDKSGLPSDRFSAERTGGSVSTLTIQRTQQEDSAVYLCASSLNRGPAFGANVLTFGAGSRLTVL.